Listed here are 18 T cell receptor beta chains from one sample, sequenced in a study of radiation and T cells in renal cell carcinoma. Libraries were prepared by immunoSEQ multiplex PCR; TCRdb keeps only in-frame clonotypes and omits some of them. The data show over 120,000 clones, approximately 90% seen once. Time point described: baseline pretreatment blood. Sample treatment: 15 Gy SBRT to primary tumor, nephrectomy 4 weeks later. Sequenced here: blood, sampled from a patient whose treatment included radiotherapy and nephrectomy. These receptor sequences come from a woman aged 45-59 years with renal cell carcinoma.

J is TRBJ1-1 and V is TRBV6-5, with D maybe TRBD1 (5 bases). The germline CDR1 and CDR2 sequences are MNHEY and SVGAGI. Trimming removed 6 bases at V and 3 bases at J, with 17 bases between. The CDR3 extends over 15 amino acids. The CDR3 is CASRPLRDGDTEAFF. Written as DNA, the CDR3 is TGTGCCAGCAGACCTCTCAGGGACGGTGACACTGAAGCTTTCTTT.

This chain links TRBV6-5 with TRBJ1-6, with D perhaps matching TRBD1 (5 bases). Germline V gives CDR1 MNHEY, CDR2 SVGAGI. CDR3 length equals 16 residues. V was trimmed by 2 bases and J by 9 bases, leaving 17 bases between them. The CDR3 bases are TGTGCCAGCAGTTACCTTGGTTCAGGGAAGGCTTCACCCCTCCACTTT. It is translated as CASSYLGSGKASPLHF.

The V call is TRBV19, the J call TRBJ1-5; 7 nucleotides line up with TRBD1. The CDR3 extends over 18 amino acids. CDR1 is LNHDA, CDR2 SQIVND, per germline (reference sequence). The junction had 11 bases not matched to a gene; V was cut back by 1 base and J by 2 bases. CDR3 sequence reads: CASSIAPGGQGGNQPQHF. In nucleotides, the CDR3 is TGTGCCAGTAGTATAGCCCCCGGAGGGCAGGGGGGCAATCAGCCCCAGCATTTT. The entire variable domain, with the rest obtained from reference TRBV19 and TRBJ1-5, is as follows: DGGITQSPKYLFRKEGQNVTLSCEQNLNHDAMYWYRQDPGQGLRLIYYSQIVNDFQKGDIAEGYSVSREKKESFPLTVTSAQKNPTAFYLCASSIAPGGQGGNQPQHFGDGTRLSIL.

This clone turned up a few times. This chain uses TRBV4-2 with TRBJ1-1; D may be TRBD1 (5 bases). Germline CDR1 LGHNA, CDR2 YNFKEQ. The CDR3 runs to 14 residues. Trimming took 4 bases from V and 0 from J, leaving 9 bases between them. In nucleotides, the CDR3 is TGTGCCAGCAGCCCCGACAGAATGAACACTGAAGCTTTCTTT. This gives the protein CASSPDRMNTEAFF.

V and J are TRBV25-1 and TRBJ1-3; 8 bases line up with TRBD1. CDR1 and CDR2 from the germline V gene are MGHDK and SYGVNS. This CDR3 region has 14 residues. Trimming took 9 bases from V and 0 from J; bases not matched to a gene: 4. The CDR3 region is CASAGTGSGNTIYF. Written as DNA, the CDR3 is TGTGCCAGTGCCGGGACAGGCTCTGGAAACACCATATATTTT.

The J gene is TRBJ2-5, the V gene TRBV7-9, with 9 bases fitting TRBD1. The V gene end was trimmed by 5 bases and the J gene end by 0 bases; junction bases not matched to a gene: 13. This CDR3 region has 18 residues. CDR1 is SEHNR and CDR2 is FQNEAQ in the germline V gene (reference sequence). Written as DNA, the CDR3 is TGTGCCAGCAGCCCTTGGGGTGGGACAGGGATTTACCAAGAGACCCAGTACTTC. The encoded protein is CASSPWGGTGIYQETQYF.

The gene calls are TRBV7-2 and TRBJ1-2; 7 bases match TRBD1. Trimming at V came to 5 bases and at J to 0 bases, leaving 6 bases not matched to a gene. In germline, CDR1 is SGHTA, CDR2 FQGNSA. The CDR3 totals 15 residues. This CDR3 reads CASSPRTGSNYGYTF. The CDR3 region has the DNA TGTGCCAGCAGCCCACGGACAGGTTCTAACTATGGCTACACCTTC.

The chain uses TRBV7-9 and TRBJ1-1, with D possibly being TRBD1 (5 bases). V lost 6 bases and J 3 bases, leaving 14 bases between the germline ends. Germline V gene lookup returns CDR1 SEHNR and CDR2 FQNEAQ (reference sequence). The length of the CDR3 is 14 residues. The CDR3 loop is CASSGPGLDTEAFF. The CDR3 DNA sequence: TGTGCCAGCAGTGGACCGGGACTAGACACTGAAGCTTTCTTT.

The chain combines TRBV19 with TRBJ1-4; D is uncertain. Trimming cost V 6 bases and J 2 bases, with 16 bases left between them. Per the germline V gene, CDR1 is LNHDA and CDR2 is SQIVND (reference sequence). This CDR3 contains 16 residues. The CDR3: CASRKGGVRTNEKLFF. DNA for the CDR3: TGTGCCAGTAGAAAGGGCGGGGTTCGGACTAATGAAAAACTGTTTTTT.

The chain couples TRBV7-2 to TRBJ1-1; possible D gene TRBD1, 6 bases. Trimming left V 2 bases short and J 4 bases short, with 14 bases between. Looked up from germline, CDR1 is SGHTA and CDR2 is FQGNSA. CDR3 length equals 15 residues. CDR3 sequence reads: CASSLSNRVITEAFF. The CDR3 nucleotides read TGTGCCAGCAGCTTAAGCAACAGGGTGATCACTGAAGCTTTCTTT.

This chain links TRBV5-1 with TRBJ2-1; 7 bases align to TRBD1. CDR1 is SGHRS and CDR2 is YFSETQ in the germline V gene. This CDR3 has 16 residues. Trimming at V came to 4 bases and at J to 8 bases, leaving 15 bases not matched to a gene. CDR3 sequence reads: CASSRTDRALGDEQFF. For the CDR3, the DNA is TGCGCCAGCAGCCGTACAGACAGGGCTTTGGGTGATGAGCAGTTCTTC.

The rearrangement links TRBV15 to TRBJ2-3; 7 nucleotides align to TRBD2. The V gene's germline CDR1 is LNHNV and CDR2 YYDKDF (reference sequence). V gave up 3 bases and J gave up 0 bases; unmatched junction bases: 6. The CDR3 has 16 amino acids. Here the CDR3 DNA reads TGTGCCACCAGCAGGGAGCGGGGATCTAGCACAGATACGCAGTATTTT. Amino acid sequence: CATSRERGSSTDTQYF.

V gene TRBV4-1 combines with J gene TRBJ1-2, with D possibly being TRBD1 (5 bases). The CDR3 totals 15 residues. CDR1 is MGHRA, CDR2 YSYEKL, per germline. Deletions cut 1 base from V and 8 bases from J, with 17 bases between. The CDR3 DNA is TGCGCCAGCAGCCAAGCAAACAACGGATGGGGCGGCTACACCTTC. This codes for CASSQANNGWGGYTF.

This sequence joins TRBV27 and TRBJ1-6, with D possibly TRBD1 on 6 matching bases. The CDR3 loop spans 17 amino acids. From germline, CDR1 is MNHEY and CDR2 SMNVEV (reference sequence). V lost 4 bases and J 8 bases, leaving 21 bases between the germline ends. The CDR3 here is CASSWGGVLGGDSPLHF. In nucleotides, the CDR3 is TGTGCCAGCAGTTGGGGAGGGGTGTTAGGGGGGGATTCACCCCTCCACTTT.

This clone was detected once. This chain uses TRBV5-1 with TRBJ2-1; TRBD2 matches 10 bases. Looked up from germline, CDR1 is SGHRS and CDR2 is YFSETQ. The CDR3 is 15 residues long. Trimming removed 0 bases from V and 7 bases from J; junction bases left unmatched: 4. CDR3 DNA sequence: TGCGCCAGCAGCTTGGCCCCAGCGGGAGGGAATGAGCAGTTCTTC. Protein: CASSLAPAGGNEQFF.

The chain employs TRBV7-8 and TRBJ2-2; weak D call: TRBD1 (5 bases). The CDR3 contains 17 residues. From germline, CDR1 is SGHVS and CDR2 FQNEAQ. The V end lost 1 base, the J end lost 4 bases, and 16 bases lay between the germline ends. CDR3 sequence reads: CASSLGRAGMPTGELFF. The CDR3 coding sequence is TGTGCCAGCAGCTTAGGCAGAGCAGGGATGCCCACCGGGGAGCTGTTTTTT.

The V and J genes are TRBV7-2 and TRBJ1-2; D is unresolved. V shed 1 base and J shed 6 bases, with 9 bases lying between them. Germline loops: CDR1 SGHTA, CDR2 FQGNSA. This CDR3 contains 13 residues. This chain's CDR3 is CASSLGFEDGYTF. As DNA, the CDR3 is TGTGCCAGCAGCTTAGGGTTTGAGGATGGCTACACCTTC.

The CDR3 reads CASSRYSTDTQYF. The CDR3 coding sequence is TGTGCCAGTAGTAGGTACAGCACAGATACGCAGTATTTT. The genes are TRBV19 and TRBJ2-3, with D unclear. Per the germline V gene, CDR1 is LNHDA and CDR2 is SQIVND (reference sequence). The V end lost 4 bases, the J end lost 0 bases, and 5 bases lay between the germline ends. CDR3 length equals 13 residues.